The 20 T cell receptor beta chains presented below share a single source sample, sequenced in a study of blood T cell repertoires in COVID-19. The repertoire was sequenced with immunoSEQ multiplex PCR; TCRdb's copy has only in-frame clones and lacks some. The sample holds around 24,000 clones, 75% to 85% seen once. Sequenced sample: peripheral blood. The origin of the receptors is a man older than 75 with active or convalescent COVID-19.

The chain carries TRBV19 and TRBJ2-2; 9 bases align to TRBD1. The CDR3 has 15 residues. Germline V gene lookup returns CDR1 LNHDA and CDR2 SQIVND (reference sequence). V was clipped by 6 bases and J by 6 bases; unmatched bases: 8. The CDR3 here is CASRLTGGIAGELFF. In DNA, the CDR3 is TGTGCCAGTAGACTGACAGGGGGTATTGCCGGGGAGCTGTTTTTT.

V and J are TRBV5-5 and TRBJ2-3; D gene ambiguous. With 4 bases removed from V and 3 bases from J, the gap between germline ends came to 15 bases. CDR1 and CDR2 from the germline V gene are SGHKS and YYEKEE (reference sequence). The CDR3 runs 15 residues. CDR3 region: CASSTPSPGTDTQYF. Here the CDR3 DNA reads TGTGCCAGCAGCACGCCCAGCCCCGGGACAGATACGCAGTATTTT.

Here the CDR3 DNA reads TGTGCCAGCAGCGTGAGGACGGGGGGAATCATGTCCCAGCATTTT. Encoded protein: CASSVRTGGIMSQHF. The chain combines TRBV7-2 with TRBJ1-5; possibly TRBD1 for D (5 bases). The V gene lost 5 bases and the J gene lost 11 bases, with 22 bases spanning the gap. Germline V gene sequence: CDR1 SGHTA, CDR2 FQGNSA. CDR3 length equals 15 residues.

V is TRBV5-6 and J is TRBJ1-3, with D perhaps matching TRBD1 (6 bases). The CDR3 length is 16 residues. V lost 0 bases and J 0 bases, leaving 10 bases between the germline ends. CDR1 is SGHDT, CDR2 YYEEEE, per germline. CDR3 nucleotides: TGTGCCAGCAGCTTGGGTGGACAGTACTCTGGAAACACCATATATTTT. It translates to CASSLGGQYSGNTIYF. Combining the CDR3 with reference TRBV5-6 and TRBJ1-3 gives the whole variable domain DAGVTQSPTHLIKTRGQQVTLRCSPKSGHDTVSWYQQALGQGPQFIFQYYEEEERQRGNFPDRFSGHQFPNYSSELNVNALLLGDSALYLCASSLGGQYSGNTIYFGEGSWLTVV.

This clone appeared once. This chain links TRBV28 with TRBJ2-3; 10 bases align to TRBD2. V dropped 7 bases and J dropped 6; count of bases not matched to a gene: 4. This CDR3 has 13 residues. Per the germline V gene, CDR1 is MDHEN and CDR2 is SYDVKM. Here the CDR3 DNA reads TGTGCCAGCAAGGGGACTAGCGTTGATACGCAGTATTTT. Protein sequence: CASKGTSVDTQYF.

V is TRBV9 and J is TRBJ1-3, with 8 bases lining up with TRBD1. Germline V gene sequence: CDR1 SGDLS, CDR2 YYNGEE. The junction had 3 bases not matched to a gene; V was cut back by 0 bases and J by 4 bases. This CDR3 comprises 15 residues. CDR3 in amino acids: CASSVGQGRGNTIYF. The CDR3, as DNA: TGTGCCAGCAGCGTAGGACAGGGGCGAGGAAACACCATATATTTT.

The gene calls are TRBV10-3 and TRBJ2-1; a possible D gene is TRBD2 (6 bases). V was cut by 8 bases and J by 11 bases, with 16 bases left in between. This CDR3 contains 12 residues. Looked up from germline, CDR1 is ENHRY and CDR2 is SYGVKD. In DNA form, the CDR3 reads TGTGCCATCTCCCGGGAGAATTCGAAGCAGTTCTTC. Its translation: CAISRENSKQFF.

The gene calls are TRBV4-3 and TRBJ1-2; TRBD1 matches 10 bases. This CDR3 region has 15 residues. Per the germline V gene, CDR1 is LGHNA and CDR2 is YSLEER. The trim removed 6 bases at V and 4 bases at J, leaving 8 bases unmatched. The CDR3 region has the DNA TGCGCCAGCAGACCCGACAGGGGGCTTGGCTATGGCTACACCTTC. Amino acids: CASRPDRGLGYGYTF.

CDR3 residues: CASSESGQRAQHF. The CDR3 region has the DNA TGTGCCAGCAGTGAGTCGGGACAGAGAGCCCAGCATTTT. J is TRBJ1-5 and V is TRBV6-4, with TRBD1 identical over 7 bases. The V gene's germline CDR1 is MRHNA and CDR2 SNTAGT. The CDR3 sequence is 13 residues long. J was trimmed by 11 bases and V by 3 bases; bases with no gene match: 7.

The chain joins TRBV12-2 to TRBJ2-2; the table's TRBD2 call for D was not verified on the DNA. TRBV12-2 is a pseudogene locus. CDR3 length: 13 amino acids. CDR3 nucleotides: TGTGCAAGTGGAGGAACCAGCACCGGGGAGCTGTTTTTT. Translating gives CASGGTSTGELFF.

The chain is built from TRBV3-1 (or the pseudogene TRBV3-2) and TRBJ1-6, with unresolved D. Per germline, CDR1 LGHDT and CDR2 YNNKEL (reference sequence). Trimming cost V 1 base and J 7 bases, with 11 bases left between them. The CDR3 spans 15 residues. The CDR3 DNA reads as TGTGCCAGCAGCCAAGGAGGACTGCAGAATTCACCCCTCCACTTT. Its translation: CASSQGGLQNSPLHF.

This chain joins TRBV10-3 and TRBJ2-7; 9 bases line up with TRBD2. Germline V gene lookup returns CDR1 ENHRY and CDR2 SYGVKD. The CDR3 runs to 15 residues. V was pared by 4 bases and J by 4 bases, with 8 bases of the junction left unmatched. CDR3 residues: CAISVRLAEGYEQYF. CDR3 nucleotides: TGTGCCATCAGTGTGCGACTAGCGGAGGGGTACGAGCAGTACTTC.

The chain combines TRBV9 with TRBJ2-5, with TRBD2 matching over 13 bases. Trimming took 3 bases from V and 5 from J; bases not matched to a gene: 10. CDR1 is SGDLS and CDR2 is YYNGEE in the germline V gene. CDR3 length: 17 amino acids. In nucleotides, the CDR3 is TGTGCCAGCAGCGGAGGGGGGACTAGCGGGATCGGTGAGACCCAGTACTTC. Translating gives CASSGGGTSGIGETQYF. The full variable domain, in which reference TRBV9 and TRBJ2-5 provide the parts outside the CDR3, is DSGVTQTPKHLITATGQRVTLRCSPRSGDLSVYWYQQSLDQGLQFLIQYYNGEERAKGNILERFSAQQFPDLHSELNLSSLELGDSALYFCASSGGGTSGIGETQYFGPGTRLLVL.

This clone was detected only a few times. The J gene is TRBJ1-5, the V gene TRBV6-2 or TRBV6-3, with a tentative D call TRBD1 (5 bases). The CDR3 consists of 14 residues. The V gene lost 1 base and the J gene lost 7 bases, with 11 bases spanning the gap. Germline V lookup: CDR1 MNHEY, CDR2 SVGEGT. DNA for the CDR3: TGTGCCAGCAGTTACTACGGGGGAAGGCAGCCCCAGCATTTT. Amino acids: CASSYYGGRQPQHF.

This chain connects TRBV6-4 to TRBJ1-6; possibly TRBD1 for D (5 bases). This CDR3 contains 14 residues. Germline values: CDR1 MRHNA, CDR2 SNTAGT. Trimming shortened V by 5 bases and J by 7 bases, and 12 bases separated the two germline ends. The CDR3 DNA reads as TGTGCCAGCAGTATTTCTCCAGGGAATTCACCCCTCCACTTT. It yields the protein CASSISPGNSPLHF.

The sample holds one count of this clone. The chain combines TRBV28 with TRBJ2-5; 7 bases map to TRBD2. V trimming: 5 bases; J trimming: 0 bases; junction bases outside the gene matches: 15. The germline CDR1 and CDR2 sequences are MDHEN and SYDVKM. The CDR3 is 18 amino acids. In DNA, the CDR3 is TGTGCCAGCAGTACTCCCCTTGGACTAGGAGGGTACCAAGAGACCCAGTACTTC. Amino acids: CASSTPLGLGGYQETQYF. The whole variable domain, filled in from reference TRBV28 and TRBJ2-5, reads DVKVTQSSRYLVKRTGEKVFLECVQDMDHENMFWYRQDPGLGLRLIYFSYDVKMKEKGDIPEGYSVSREKKERFSLILESASTNQTSMYLCASSTPLGLGGYQETQYFGPGTRLLVL.

The J gene is TRBJ1-1, the V gene TRBV4-3, with TRBD1 matching 7 bases. V trimming: 1 base; J trimming: 5 bases; junction bases outside the gene matches: 4. Germline V gene lookup returns CDR1 LGHNA and CDR2 YSLEER. The CDR3 sequence is 14 residues long. The CDR3 sequence is CASSQGQGRTEAFF. The CDR3 coding sequence is TGCGCCAGCAGCCAAGGACAGGGTAGGACTGAAGCTTTCTTT.

The chain uses TRBV18 and TRBJ2-7; TRBD2 matches 16 bases. This CDR3 has 17 residues. Germline lookup yields CDR1 KGHSH and CDR2 LQKENI. The V and J ends lost 0 bases and 4 bases, in that order; junction bases with no gene match: 3. In DNA form, the CDR3 reads TGTGCCAGCTCACCACCGGGACTAGCGGGGGGGCAGTACGAGCAGTACTTC. Amino acid sequence: CASSPPGLAGGQYEQYF.

The chain joins TRBV4-3 to TRBJ2-1; 13 positions agree with TRBD2. Germline V gene sequence: CDR1 LGHNA, CDR2 YSLEER. J lost 6 bases, V lost 4 bases, and 6 bases had no gene match. The CDR3 spans 16 residues. The CDR3 reads CASSPRLAGGLNEQFF. The CDR3 DNA sequence: TGCGCCAGCAGCCCGAGACTAGCGGGGGGTCTCAATGAGCAGTTCTTC.

The chain uses TRBV10-2 and TRBJ1-5; the D is unclear. Germline assignment: CDR1 WSHSY and CDR2 SAAADI. V was clipped by 4 bases and J by 3 bases, with 7 bases between them. The CDR3 runs to 13 residues. The DNA of the CDR3 is TGCGCCAGCAGTGCACAAGACAATCAGCCCCAGCATTTT. This encodes CASSAQDNQPQHF.